A selection of T cell receptor beta chains follows, all from one sample in a study of identical twins. TCRdb re-derived calls from the 5' RACE reads in MiXCR, one entry per CDR3 protein. The table lists around 500,000 distinct CDR3 sequences, 11% to 15% of them singletons. These records were also assigned to another study, of yellow fever vaccine responses in identical twins.

Sequencing used CD4+ T cells sorted from blood. These TCRs come from a young woman in good health. The CDR3 runs from the conserved cysteine through the conserved F or W.

j_call: TRBJ2-1; v_call: TRBV12-3/TRBV12-4; cdr3_aa: CASSYGGSNEQFF
j_call: TRBJ2-6; v_call: TRBV10-3; cdr3_aa: CAISESLGTGANVLTF
j_call: TRBJ2-2; v_call: TRBV7-2; cdr3_aa: CASRGVAGGPNTGELFF
j_call: TRBJ2-1; v_call: TRBV29-1; cdr3_aa: CSAGLGSYNEQFF
j_call: TRBJ2-7; v_call: TRBV5-1; cdr3_aa: CASSAGGTRTVYEQYF
j_call: TRBJ1-1; v_call: TRBV12-3/TRBV12-4; cdr3_aa: CASSSRPVGMNTEAFF
j_call: TRBJ1-1; v_call: TRBV12-3/TRBV12-4; cdr3_aa: CASSLNGPGTEAFF
j_call: TRBJ1-5; v_call: TRBV6-5; cdr3_aa: CASSFVGQGRYQPQHF
j_call: TRBJ2-1; v_call: TRBV29-1; cdr3_aa: CSASETGFNEQFF
j_call: TRBJ2-1; v_call: TRBV6-2/TRBV6-3; cdr3_aa: CASSYGSAYNEQFF
j_call: TRBJ2-2; v_call: TRBV10-3; cdr3_aa: CAISENPTSGSSIGELFF
j_call: TRBJ1-1; v_call: TRBV13; cdr3_aa: CASSPRKYTEAFF
j_call: TRBJ2-7; v_call: TRBV27; cdr3_aa: CASSLLGQGMGEQYF
j_call: TRBJ1-3; v_call: TRBV12-3/TRBV12-4; cdr3_aa: CASPSAGNTIYF
j_call: TRBJ2-7; v_call: TRBV6-5; cdr3_aa: CASSYSSGRADEQYF
j_call: TRBJ1-2; v_call: TRBV12-3/TRBV12-4; cdr3_aa: CASSLRASDHYGYTF
j_call: TRBJ2-1; v_call: TRBV19; cdr3_aa: CASNSDRRDYNEQFF
j_call: TRBJ2-5; v_call: TRBV6-1; cdr3_aa: CASLAGGPQETQYF
j_call: TRBJ2-7; v_call: TRBV7-2; cdr3_aa: CASSPTPLVPQYF
j_call: TRBJ1-1; v_call: TRBV28; cdr3_aa: CASSQPREAFF
j_call: TRBJ2-3; v_call: TRBV6-6; cdr3_aa: CASSPRVGNTQYF
j_call: TRBJ1-6; v_call: TRBV3-1; cdr3_aa: CASRGGLYNSPLHF
j_call: TRBJ2-1; v_call: TRBV11-3; cdr3_aa: CASSETRGGLDEQFF